This T cell receptor (beta chain) was captured in a study of TIL therapy for anti-PD-1-resistant metastatic lung cancer. The wider study: Tumor harvest preceded PD-1/PD-L1 blockade, followed by nivolumab treatment. Median tumor PD-L1 proportion score was roughly 6%. Most patients had lung adenocarcinoma.

V lost 5 bases to trimming and J lost 3 bases; unmatched junction nucleotides: 4. Germline assignment: CDR1 MDHEN and CDR2 SYDVKM. The CDR3 covers 14 residues. The libraries were made with immunoSEQ v3. Using immunoSEQ multiplex PCR, the repertoire was profiled, and TCRdb retains in-frame clones only, with some absent. The sample comprises approximately 60,000 clones, 73% of which are singletons, and around 1.9% rests with the top ten. Time point meaning: pre-treatment sample, taken before nivolumab and TIL therapy. The V call is TRBV28, the J call TRBJ2-7, with 10 bases matching TRBD1. The sequence derives from a person between 25 and 80 years old with non-small cell lung cancer. The sequenced sample was blood, obtained at baseline. Here the CDR3 reads CASSPGTGDYEQYF. CDR3 DNA: TGTGCCAGCAGTCCCGGGACAGGGGACTACGAGCAGTACTTC.